One and the same sample provided the 5 T cell receptor beta chains below, sequenced in a study of T cells after yellow fever vaccination. TCRdb processed the 5' RACE reads anew with MiXCR; each CDR3 protein has one entry. Seen here are some 390,000 distinct CDR3 sequences, 18% observed once, and the top ten hold roughly 19%. Sequencing was performed on PBMCs, taken before the yellow fever booster vaccination. The receptors shown here come from a man aged 18 to 29 who received the YFV17D yellow fever vaccine.

The V and J genes are TRBV9 and TRBJ2-3; no clear D. Trimming removed 3 bases from V and 8 bases from J, with 10 bases in between. Germline V gene lookup returns CDR1 SGDLS and CDR2 YYNGEE. CDR3 length: 12 amino acids. CDR3 nucleotide sequence: TGTGCCAGCAGCGCACCGACCCCTACGCAGTATTTT. Its translation is CASSAPTPTQYF.

This clonotype showed up just a few times. This chain links TRBV20-1 with TRBJ2-3, with 7 bases lining up with TRBD1. The germline CDR1 and CDR2 sequences are DFQATT and SNEGSKA (reference sequence). Germline trimming cut 6 bases from V and 0 bases from J; bases unmatched to any gene: 9. The CDR3 loop spans 15 amino acids. CDR3 protein: CSAWTGTTSTDTQYF. The CDR3 nucleotides are TGCAGTGCGTGGACAGGAACCACTAGCACAGATACGCAGTATTTT.

The V and J genes are TRBV19 and TRBJ2-7; 12 bases map to TRBD2. Germline CDR1 LNHDA, CDR2 SQIVND (reference sequence). The CDR3 spans 15 residues. V lost 2 bases and J lost 2; bases outside the gene matches: 1. The CDR3 spells CASSIRTSGAYEQYF. The CDR3 DNA reads as TGTGCCAGTAGTATACGGACTAGCGGGGCCTACGAGCAGTACTTC.

The rearrangement uses TRBV11-2 and TRBJ1-1; maybe TRBD1 (6 bases). V was shortened by 0 bases and J by 3 bases, with 8 bases between the two germline ends. The CDR3 consists of 14 residues. Germline-derived CDR1 and CDR2 are SGHAT and FQNNGV. CDR3 nucleotides: TGTGCCAGCAGCTTAGAAGGGGGACACACTGAAGCTTTCTTT. It translates to CASSLEGGHTEAFF.

The V gene is TRBV9, the J gene TRBJ1-2, with no clear D. The CDR3 has 14 residues. Germline lookup yields CDR1 SGDLS and CDR2 YYNGEE. Trimming left V 0 bases short and J 8 bases short, with 14 bases between. The CDR3 DNA sequence: TGTGCCAGCAGCGTAGGGCCTCCCCAGGAGGGCTACACCTTC. It translates to CASSVGPPQEGYTF.